The sample holds a few counts of the clone carrying this T cell receptor (beta chain). Its antigen is still unknown. These data come from a study of T cells after yellow fever vaccination. Notes on the study in general: There was a possibility that FACS-sorted repertoires contained abundant clonotypes contaminating from the bulk population. Although most clonotypes did not, a small share appeared in both CD4 and CD8 compartments.

Germline values: CDR1 KGHSH, CDR2 LQKENI. The CDR3 extends over 14 amino acids. V lost 3 bases to trimming and J lost 4 bases; unmatched junction nucleotides: 4. TCRdb analysed the 5' RACE reads with MiXCR anew, one entry per CDR3 protein. Here the sample spans some 350,000 distinct CDR3 sequences, approximately 4% being singletons. The source of this sequence is a man younger than 35 who received the YFV17D yellow fever vaccine. This chain links TRBV18 with TRBJ2-5, with 8 bases fitting TRBD1. Sequenced material: PBMCs, taken 5 days after the yellow fever booster vaccination. The CDR3 is CASSPMDRAETQYF. CDR3 nucleotides: TGTGCCAGCTCACCCATGGACAGGGCAGAGACCCAGTACTTC.